Below, 19 T cell receptor beta chains from the same sample are listed, as sequenced in a study of identical twins. A single record per CDR3 protein comes from TCRdb applying MiXCR to the 5' RACE reads. The table has fewer than 350,000 distinct CDR3 sequences, under 9% seen once; the top ten hold roughly 2.1%. These data are also associated with another study on yellow fever vaccine responses in identical twins.

The sequenced material came from memory (CD45RO+) T cells sorted from blood. The receptors were sampled from a woman between 18 and 29 years old in good health.

V gene TRBV28 combines with J gene TRBJ2-7; the match to TRBD2 covers 8 bases. This CDR3 region has 13 residues. Germline-derived CDR1 and CDR2 are MDHEN and SYDVKM. Unmatched junction bases numbered 12, after V lost 8 bases and J lost 9 bases. The CDR3 is CASFSGTFSGQYF. In nucleotides, the CDR3 is TGTGCCAGCTTTAGCGGGACATTCTCTGGGCAGTACTTC. Based on the CDR3 plus reference TRBV28 and TRBJ2-7, the full variable domain is DVKVTQSSRYLVKRTGEKVFLECVQDMDHENMFWYRQDPGLGLRLIYFSYDVKMKEKGDIPEGYSVSREKKERFSLILESASTNQTSMYLCASFSGTFSGQYFGPGTRLTVT.

This rearrangement joins TRBV3-1 to TRBJ2-3, with D perhaps matching TRBD1 (5 bases). The CDR3 is 15 residues long. Germline values: CDR1 LGHDT, CDR2 YNNKEL (reference sequence). With 4 bases removed from V and 3 bases from J, the gap between germline ends came to 14 bases. The chain's CDR3 is CASSRQGRITDTQYF. The DNA of the CDR3 is TGTGCCAGCAGCCGCCAGGGCCGGATTACAGATACGCAGTATTTT.

V and J are TRBV9 and TRBJ2-1; tentative D call: TRBD2 (6 bases). Trimming left V 0 bases short and J 0 bases short, with 13 bases between. Germline lookup yields CDR1 SGDLS and CDR2 YYNGEE. This CDR3 has 17 residues. The chain's CDR3 is CASSVVGGISSYNEQFF. The CDR3 nucleotides read TGTGCCAGCAGCGTAGTCGGCGGGATTAGCTCCTACAATGAGCAGTTCTTC.

This clonotype was counted only a few times. The rearrangement uses TRBV5-1 and TRBJ1-1; D gene unclear. V lost 0 bases to trimming and J lost 4 bases, with 10 bases between them. Germline values: CDR1 SGHRS, CDR2 YFSETQ. The CDR3 spans 14 residues. This CDR3 is CASSLAGQSTEAFF. CDR3 coding DNA: TGCGCCAGCAGCTTGGCAGGCCAGAGCACTGAAGCTTTCTTT. The full variable domain, with the rest looked up from reference TRBV5-1 and TRBJ1-1, is KAGVTQTPRYLIKTRGQQVTLSCSPISGHRSVSWYQQTPGQGLQFLFEYFSETQRNKGNFPGRFSGRQFSNSRSEMNVSTLELGDSALYLCASSLAGQSTEAFFGQGTRLTVV.

CDR3 coding DNA: TGTGCCACCAGCAGAGGGACTAGCGGTGAGACCCAGTACTTC. Translating gives CATSRGTSGETQYF. The chain carries TRBV15 and TRBJ2-5; 10 bases align to TRBD2. V shed 1 base and J 5 bases; nucleotides not matched to a gene: 1. The CDR3 runs 14 residues. From germline, CDR1 is LNHNV and CDR2 YYDKDF (reference sequence).

This clonotype showed up many times. The chain employs TRBV2 and TRBJ2-3, with D unresolved. V was trimmed by 6 bases and J by 0 bases, leaving 13 bases between them. Germline CDR1 is SNHLY and CDR2 is FYNNEI. The CDR3 extends over 15 amino acids. This CDR3 is CASRRSMTSTDTQYF. The CDR3 DNA follows: TGTGCCAGCAGGCGGTCGATGACTAGCACAGATACGCAGTATTTT.

In this sample, this clonotype turned up many times. The rearrangement uses TRBV4-2 and TRBJ2-2; 12 positions match TRBD2. The V and J ends lost 4 bases and 1 base, in that order; junction bases with no gene match: 4. CDR1 is LGHNA, CDR2 YNFKEQ, per germline. The CDR3 is made up of 17 amino acids. The CDR3 sequence is CASSRPLAGGNTGELFF. CDR3 DNA sequence: TGTGCCAGCAGCCGCCCACTAGCGGGAGGGAACACCGGGGAGCTGTTTTTT.

This clonotype occurred a few times. The CDR3 DNA reads as TGTGCCAGCAGCCCAGGGACAGGGGGCATGGGTGGCTACACCTTC. Encoded protein: CASSPGTGGMGGYTF. The chain links TRBV3-1 to TRBJ1-2, with 12 positions matching TRBD1. Trimming cost V 4 bases and J 7 bases; bases outside gene matches: 7. Germline V gives CDR1 LGHDT, CDR2 YNNKEL (reference sequence). The CDR3 extends over 15 amino acids.

The chain's CDR3 is CASSPFAGASDTQYF. CDR3 nucleotide sequence: TGTGCCAGCAGTCCCTTTGCGGGGGCGTCCGATACGCAGTATTTT. The V call is TRBV7-9, the J call TRBJ2-3; D possibly corresponds to TRBD2 (7 bases). CDR3 length: 15 amino acids. The germline V gene has CDR1 SEHNR and CDR2 FQNEAQ (reference sequence). V was pared by 6 bases and J by 6 bases, with 19 bases between.

In its sample, this clonotype was seen many times. This rearrangement joins TRBV2 to TRBJ1-5; TRBD1 might be the D (6 bases). CDR1 and CDR2 (germline): SNHLY, FYNNEI. This CDR3 spans 15 amino acids. With 4 bases removed from V and 6 bases from J, the gap between germline ends came to 16 bases. The CDR3 nucleotides read TGTGCCAGCAGTGCTGGCCAGGGGAAAGGTCAGCCCCAGCATTTT. It is translated as CASSAGQGKGQPQHF.

Many counts were recorded for this clonotype. The V call is TRBV7-9, the J call TRBJ2-3; 7 bases match TRBD2. The CDR3 is 11 residues long. Germline assignment: CDR1 SEHNR and CDR2 FQNEAQ (reference sequence). The CDR3 sequence: CAGGGTDTQYF. DNA for the CDR3: TGTGCTGGGGGGGGCACAGATACGCAGTATTTT.

CDR3 residues: CASSQGHPTNEKLFF. As DNA, the CDR3 is TGTGCCAGCAGCCAAGGACACCCAACTAATGAAAAACTGTTTTTT. The V and J genes are TRBV14 and TRBJ1-4; D not resolved. This CDR3 is 15 amino acids long. V was clipped by 1 base and J by 0 bases, with 6 bases between them. From germline, CDR1 is SGHDN and CDR2 FVKESK.

This clonotype was counted between two and nine times. The rearrangement joins TRBV3-1 to TRBJ2-5, with a possible D match to TRBD1 (6 bases). The CDR3 has 16 residues. The V and J ends lost 6 bases and 4 bases respectively, with 21 bases between them. CDR1 is LGHDT, CDR2 YNNKEL, per germline (reference sequence). The CDR3 is CASSPSLGGSGETQYF. CDR3 nucleotide sequence: TGTGCCAGCAGTCCATCCCTAGGGGGATCAGGAGAGACCCAGTACTTC.

The chain has TRBV28 and TRBJ1-2; 10 bases are a match to TRBD1. Germline lookup yields CDR1 MDHEN and CDR2 SYDVKM. The ends lost 5 bases at V and 2 bases at J; junction bases unmatched: 5. This CDR3 has 15 amino acids. CDR3 sequence: CASSQGQGINYGYTF. CDR3 nucleotide sequence: TGTGCCAGCAGTCAGGGACAGGGGATCAACTATGGCTACACCTTC.

This clonotype was counted many times. The chain joins TRBV10-3 to TRBJ2-1; TRBD2 matches at 10 bases. The CDR3 sequence is 15 residues long. In germline, CDR1 is ENHRY, CDR2 SYGVKD. V shed 2 bases and J 4 bases; nucleotides not matched to a gene: 2. DNA for the CDR3: TGTGCCATCAGTGAGATAGCGGGGGGATACAATGAGCAGTTCTTC. Protein: CAISEIAGGYNEQFF.

A note on this clonotype: The germline gene is not matched at one end of the junction; a read error may be the cause. V is TRBV20-1 and J is TRBJ1-2; 7 positions agree with TRBD1. Per the germline V gene, CDR1 is DFQATT and CDR2 is SNEGSKA (reference sequence). This CDR3 comprises 17 residues. CDR3 amino acids: CCARDNRGQKIFYGYTF. CDR3 DNA: TGCTGTGCTAGAGATAACAGGGGCCAAAAAATCTTCTATGGCTACACCTTC.

V gene TRBV20-1 combines with J gene TRBJ2-1, with 8 bases fitting TRBD2. The germline gives CDR1 DFQATT, CDR2 SNEGSKA (reference sequence). This CDR3 spans 14 amino acids. Trimming at V came to 2 bases and at J to 9 bases, leaving 9 bases not matched to a gene. The CDR3 here is CSARTGGPGGEQFF. In DNA, the CDR3 is TGCAGTGCTAGAACGGGAGGGCCGGGTGGTGAGCAGTTCTTC.

This clonotype was seen more than once but under ten times. The chain carries TRBV6-5 and TRBJ2-7; a possible D gene is TRBD1 (5 bases). Per the germline V gene, CDR1 is MNHEY and CDR2 is SVGAGI. This CDR3 comprises 14 residues. Trimming left V 4 bases short and J 6 bases short, with 16 bases between. The CDR3 protein is CASSFGQGEVEQYV. The CDR3 DNA reads as TGTGCCAGCAGTTTTGGGCAGGGTGAAGTCGAGCAGTACGTC.

The rearrangement joins TRBV6-1 to TRBJ2-7, with D perhaps TRBD1 (5 bases). The V gene lost 7 bases and the J gene lost 2 bases, with 18 bases spanning the gap. Germline CDR1 is MNHNS and CDR2 is SASEGT. This CDR3 is 15 amino acids long. The CDR3 spells CASKVEVQGTYEQYF. The CDR3 DNA sequence: TGTGCCAGCAAGGTTGAGGTTCAGGGTACCTACGAGCAGTACTTC.